These T cell receptor beta chains were read from a single sample in a study of blood T cell repertoires in COVID-19. The assay was immunoSEQ multiplex PCR, and TCRdb's table has in-frame clones only and misses some. The sample yields over 75,000 clones, almost 85% seen once. Sample: peripheral blood. These receptors all stem from a man aged 65 to 79 with acute or convalescent COVID-19. CDR3s include the opening cysteine and the closing phenylalanine or tryptophan. A D gene is named only where the DNA matches it firmly. For some rows the clone size is stated as once, few or many, or as a class when expanded; others skip it.

CDR3nt,CDR3aa,j_gene,v_gene,abundance,d_gene
TGCAGCGTTGAACAGGGGGCTGTGGAGACCCAGTACTTC,CSVEQGAVETQYF,TRBJ2-5,TRBV29-1,NA,TRBD1
TGTGCCATCAGTGACGCCTTAGGAGGTGGCTACACCTTC,CAISDALGGGYTF,TRBJ1-2,TRBV10-3,NA,NA
TGCAGCGTTGAAGATCAAAGGACAGCGCCCGGCACTAATGAAAAACTGTTTTTT,CSVEDQRTAPGTNEKLFF,TRBJ1-4,TRBV29-1,few,NA
TGTGCCAGCAGTTCCGGACAGGCGACCGGGGGGAACACTGAAGCTTTCTTT,CASSSGQATGGNTEAFF,TRBJ1-1,TRBV27,NA,TRBD1
TGTGCCTGGAGTAAGGGACTAGCGGGGGGGCCCTATAATGAGCAGTTCTTC,CAWSKGLAGGPYNEQFF,TRBJ2-1,TRBV30,NA,TRBD2
TGCGCCAGCAGGAAGGCGGGAGCCTACGAGCAGTACTTC,CASRKAGAYEQYF,TRBJ2-7,TRBV5-1,few,TRBD2
TGTGCCAGCAGTTACTCAATTCAGGGGGATCAGCCCCAGCATTTT,CASSYSIQGDQPQHF,TRBJ1-5,TRBV6-5,once,TRBD1
TGTGCCAGTAGTGAGGGCGTGGGGAATTCACCCCTCCACTTT,CASSEGVGNSPLHF,TRBJ1-6,TRBV27,NA,NA
TGCGCCAGCAGCTTGGACGGGACAGGCCCAAAACTGTTTTTT,CASSLDGTGPKLFF,TRBJ1-4,TRBV5-1,NA,TRBD1
TGTGCCAGCAGTAAGACCGGGACAGGGGTCGGCTACACCTTC,CASSKTGTGVGYTF,TRBJ1-2,TRBV6-5,NA,TRBD1
TGTGCCAGCAGCCAAGGAGGACAGGTGTATGGCTACACCTTC,CASSQGGQVYGYTF,TRBJ1-2,TRBV3-1/TRBV3-2,NA,TRBD1
TGTGCCAGCAGTTCCTGGGCGGGGGGGACAGATACGCAGTATTTT,CASSSWAGGTDTQYF,TRBJ2-3,TRBV2,few,TRBD2
TGTGCCAGCAGCCAAGAAAGCGGGAAAAGGGACAATGAGCAGTTCTTC,CASSQESGKRDNEQFF,TRBJ2-1,TRBV14,few,TRBD2
TGTGCCAGTAGTAATAGCGGGGGGCCCGGGCAGTTCTTC,CASSNSGGPGQFF,TRBJ2-1,TRBV19,NA,TRBD2
TGTGCCAGCAGTCGCCCCAGTGGCGGACTTAGCACAGATACGCAGTATTTT,CASSRPSGGLSTDTQYF,TRBJ2-3,TRBV27,NA,NA
TGTGCCAGCAGGGGGCCGATGAACACTGAAGCTTTCTTT,CASRGPMNTEAFF,TRBJ1-1,TRBV28,few,NA
TGTGCCAGCTCACCACCGGCAGGTTCAAATAGCAATCAGCCCCAGCATTTT,CASSPPAGSNSNQPQHF,TRBJ1-5,TRBV18,NA,NA
TGTGCCAGCAGTTTAAGACAATACCATGGCTACACCTTC,CASSLRQYHGYTF,TRBJ1-2,TRBV12-3/TRBV12-4,NA,NA
TGTGCCAGCAGTCCCTCAGGGGGCTCTGGGGCCAACGTCCTGACTTTC,CASSPSGGSGANVLTF,TRBJ2-6,TRBV11-3,once,TRBD1
TGTGCCAGCAGCACCACAACTAGCCACTTCACAGATACGCAGTATTTT,CASSTTTSHFTDTQYF,TRBJ2-3,TRBV7-9,once,NA
TGTGCCAGCAGTTTCAGACAGGGGACCTATAATTCACCCCTCCACTTT,CASSFRQGTYNSPLHF,TRBJ1-6,TRBV6-5,NA,TRBD1
TGTGCCAGCAGCTTAGCCTGGACAGGAAACTATGGCTACACCTTC,CASSLAWTGNYGYTF,TRBJ1-2,TRBV7-2,NA,TRBD1
TGTGCCAGCAGCTTTAGATCGGGAGGGAGCTACGAGCAGTACTTC,CASSFRSGGSYEQYF,TRBJ2-7,TRBV5-4,NA,TRBD2
TGTGCCAGCAGTTCCGGGGGAACCAACAATGAGCAGTTCTTC,CASSSGGTNNEQFF,TRBJ2-1,TRBV28,NA,NA
TGTGTCAGCAGTGCAGGACACTTAAACATTCAGTACTTC,CVSSAGHLNIQYF,TRBJ2-4,TRBV2,NA,NA
TGTGCCAGCAGCGTAGACGGACAGGGTGCTGAAGCTTTCTTT,CASSVDGQGAEAFF,TRBJ1-1,TRBV7-9,NA,TRBD1
TGTGCCTGTTCTCTGCGGGCCATTGAAGCTTTCTTT,CACSLRAIEAFF,TRBJ1-1,TRBV30,NA,NA
TGTGCCAGCAGCCCTGGACAGAACACCGGGGAGCTGTTTTTT,CASSPGQNTGELFF,TRBJ2-2,TRBV28,NA,NA
TGCGCCAGCAGCTTTGATGAGGGCCTCGGCTACACCTTC,CASSFDEGLGYTF,TRBJ1-2,TRBV5-1,once,NA
TGTGCCAGTAGTTGGCCGAATTTGCGGGAGTACTATGGCTACACCTTC,CASSWPNLREYYGYTF,TRBJ1-2,TRBV19,NA,NA
TGTGCCTGGGCTACAGGGAAGGATCAGCCCCAGCATTTT,CAWATGKDQPQHF,TRBJ1-5,TRBV30,NA,NA
TGTGCCAGCAGTGACACGAACACTGAAGCTTTCTTT,CASSDTNTEAFF,TRBJ1-1,TRBV7-3,NA,NA
TGTGCCAGTAATATGGGACAGGGGTCTGAAGCTTTCTTT,CASNMGQGSEAFF,TRBJ1-1,TRBV19,NA,TRBD1
TGCAGCGGAGGCACCGGGACAGGGGGGGAGCAGTACTTC,CSGGTGTGGEQYF,TRBJ2-7,TRBV29-1,NA,TRBD1
TGTGCCAGCAGCTTGGGGAGGACTCGGAGCTCCTACGAGCAGTACTTC,CASSLGRTRSSYEQYF,TRBJ2-7,TRBV5-8,NA,NA
TGTGCCAGCAGCCCGAGACAGGGGGCGGATTCACCCCTCCACTTT,CASSPRQGADSPLHF,TRBJ1-6,TRBV11-1,few,TRBD1
TGTGCCAGCAGTTTTTCAGGGGCCACGGCACCCCTCCACTTT,CASSFSGATAPLHF,TRBJ1-6,TRBV6-2/TRBV6-3,few,NA
TGTGCCAGCAGTGAAGGGACAGGGGGACCCTACGAGCAGTACTTC,CASSEGTGGPYEQYF,TRBJ2-7,TRBV25-1,NA,TRBD1
TGTGCCAGTACCCGAGGCGGCACCCCAGGGACTGAAGCTTTCTTT,CASTRGGTPGTEAFF,TRBJ1-1,TRBV19,NA,NA
TGTGCCAGCAGTGAATATATTCACAGGGTGGATCAGCCCCAGCATTTT,CASSEYIHRVDQPQHF,TRBJ1-5,TRBV25-1,NA,NA
TGTGCCAGCAGTTTATCTGCCAGGGGGGATAATGAAAAACTGTTTTTT,CASSLSARGDNEKLFF,TRBJ1-4,TRBV27,NA,TRBD1
TGTGCCACTCGAAGCCCAGGGGCCATGAACACTGAAGCTTTCTTT,CATRSPGAMNTEAFF,TRBJ1-1,TRBV19,NA,NA
TGTGCCAGCAGTTCCTGGACAGGGGGTTTCTATGGCTACACCTTC,CASSSWTGGFYGYTF,TRBJ1-2,TRBV6-5,NA,TRBD1
TGCAGTGCTAGTCTTCTGGAGCAGTTCTTC,CSASLLEQFF,TRBJ2-1,TRBV20-1,NA,NA
TGCGCCAGCAGCCGGGGACAGGGAAACACCGGGGAGCTGTTTTTT,CASSRGQGNTGELFF,TRBJ2-2,TRBV5-1,NA,TRBD1
TGTGCCAGCAGTTACTCGACCAAGGGACAGAACTATGGCTACACCTTC,CASSYSTKGQNYGYTF,TRBJ1-2,TRBV6-5,few,TRBD1
TGTGCCAGCAGCCCCGACAGGGCCTATAATTCACCCCTCCACTTT,CASSPDRAYNSPLHF,TRBJ1-6,TRBV11-2,NA,TRBD1
TGCAGCGTTCCCTCACGCACGGACAGGGGGTTTGGTGGCTACACCTTC,CSVPSRTDRGFGGYTF,TRBJ1-2,TRBV29-1,NA,TRBD1